This T cell receptor (beta chain) comes out of a study of regulatory T cells in long-lasting Graves disease. Regarding the study as a whole: With approximately 3,000 shared public clonotypes, persistent patients exceeded new patients, who shared about a thousand.

CDR1 and CDR2 (germline): SNHLY, FYNNEI. Trimming took 3 bases from V and 8 from J, leaving 17 bases between them. The CDR3 has 15 residues. This clonotype appeared a few times. Its antigen is as yet unknown. Just one base apart from a much larger clone, this may be a read error. Time point meaning: newly diagnosed GD, antithyroid drugs for less than 3 months. PBMC-extracted RNA yielded the TCR library. Each patient gave approximately 8.1 milliliters of EDTA-anticoagulated peripheral blood. Arm-PCR of CDR3 regions and iRepertoire HTBI primers were the basis on which TCR beta libraries were built. TCRdb re-called the multiplex PCR reads through MiXCR, storing one row per CDR3 protein. The table lists under 250,000 distinct CDR3 sequences, around 20% of them singletons. These records were also assigned to another study, of T cells in Graves' hyperthyroidism and ophthalmopathy. That report notes: Criteria for exclusion of patients were uncontrolled infection, other autoimmune disease, pregnancy or lactation.

Sequencing was performed on peripheral blood mononuclear cells (PBMCs), taken at new diagnosis, from a patient treated with antithyroid drugs. This chain joins TRBV2 and TRBJ2-4; D is possibly TRBD2 (6 bases). This TCR derives from a woman younger than 45 with Graves disease. The CDR3 coding sequence is TGTGCCAGCAGTGATGGGTCTACAGGCGGGGACATTCAGTACTTC. Translated, it gives CASSDGSTGGDIQYF.